Shown below are 32 T cell receptor beta chains from a single sample sequenced in a study of OX40 agonist ivuxolimab in advanced cancers. The data were produced by immunoSEQ multiplex PCR, yet TCRdb's version contains in-frame clones alone and is incomplete. In the table there are roughly 40,000 clones, 75% to 85% of which are singletons. The sample was CD4+ or CD8+ T cells sorted from blood, taken in a trial of the OX40 agonist ivuxolimab. The receptors derive from an adult with an advanced solid tumor such as melanoma, head and neck, liver or kidney cancer.

The chain links TRBV7-6 to TRBJ1-5, with 8 bases aligning to TRBD1. After removal of 1 base from V and 2 bases from J, the junction contained 4 bases not matched to a gene. Germline values: CDR1 SGHVS, CDR2 FNYEAQ. The CDR3 is 16 amino acids. In nucleotides, the CDR3 is TGTGCCAGCAGCTTAGGGACAGGGAATCGCAATCAGCCCCAGCATTTT. This translates into CASSLGTGNRNQPQHF.

The J gene is TRBJ2-1, the V gene TRBV7-3, with TRBD2 matching over 14 bases. This CDR3 has 17 residues. Germline V lookup: CDR1 SGHTA, CDR2 FQGTGA. V lost 5 bases and J lost 0; bases outside the gene matches: 3. Here the CDR3 reads CASSPGTSGSSYNEQFF. In DNA form, the CDR3 reads TGTGCCAGCAGCCCCGGGACTAGCGGGAGCTCCTACAATGAGCAGTTCTTC.

This clone was recorded only once. The chain recombines TRBV29-1 with TRBJ2-5, with D maybe TRBD2 (5 bases). With 4 bases removed from V and 5 bases from J, the gap between germline ends came to 11 bases. The CDR3 spans 12 residues. Per germline, CDR1 SQVTM and CDR2 ANQGSEA. CDR3 amino acids: CSVGGRVETQYF. The CDR3 DNA reads TGCAGCGTTGGAGGGAGAGTCGAGACCCAGTACTTC.

This chain uses TRBV9 with TRBJ2-7; D not certain. Germline CDR1 and CDR2: SGDLS and YYNGEE. The CDR3 totals 14 residues. Trimming pared 1 base from V and 5 bases from J, leaving 13 bases between. The CDR3 nucleotides are TGTGCCAGCAGCGTATCTCCGCAGAGCCACGAGCAGTACTTC. This encodes CASSVSPQSHEQYF.

This chain uses TRBV9 with TRBJ2-2, with 9 positions matching TRBD2. CDR1 is SGDLS, CDR2 YYNGEE, per germline. The V segment lost 2 bases and the J segment 7 bases; nucleotides outside the gene matches: 6. This CDR3 is 15 amino acids long. In nucleotides, the CDR3 is TGTGCCAGCAGCGTGGATAGCGGGAGCAACGGGGAGCTGTTTTTT. It is translated as CASSVDSGSNGELFF.

This chain links TRBV7-8 with TRBJ1-1; D gene ambiguous. Germline assignment: CDR1 SGHVS and CDR2 FQNEAQ. This CDR3 has 12 amino acids. V gave up 5 bases and J gave up 5 bases, with 9 bases separating them. CDR3 DNA sequence: TGTGCCAGCAGCCGCCGGGTGACTGAAGCTTTCTTT. Translating gives CASSRRVTEAFF.

The table lists this clone with a few counts. The genes are TRBV5-1 and TRBJ2-1; 9 positions agree with TRBD2. Germline CDR1 SGHRS, CDR2 YFSETQ. This CDR3 spans 16 amino acids. With 0 bases clipped from V and 7 bases from J, the junction kept 8 bases outside the gene matches. The DNA of the CDR3 is TGCGCCAGCAGCTTGGACGGGACTAGCTACGGGAATGAGCAGTTCTTC. Protein product: CASSLDGTSYGNEQFF.

This clone was detected only once. This chain links TRBV2 with TRBJ2-2, with a possible D match to TRBD1 (6 bases). Germline V gives CDR1 SNHLY, CDR2 FYNNEI. The CDR3 has 14 amino acids. V dropped 8 bases and J dropped 0 bases, with 10 bases sitting between them. The CDR3 coding sequence is TGTGCCAGCGGGGGACAAGCGAACACCGGGGAGCTGTTTTTT. This gives the protein CASGGQANTGELFF.

The J gene is TRBJ1-3, the V gene TRBV9, with a tentative D call TRBD1 (5 bases). V was clipped by 0 bases and J by 1 base, with 8 bases between them. The CDR3 has 15 residues. Germline V gene data show CDR1 as SGDLS and CDR2 as YYNGEE. The CDR3 DNA follows: TGTGCCAGCAGCGTAGACGGGGGGTCTGGAAACACCATATATTTT. It translates to CASSVDGGSGNTIYF.

The V and J genes are TRBV11-3 and TRBJ2-7, with 10 bases matching TRBD2. Germline V lookup: CDR1 SGHNT, CDR2 YENEEA. V was pared by 2 bases and J by 4 bases, with 2 bases of the junction left unmatched. The length of the CDR3 is 14 residues. CDR3 loop: CASSLTSGNYEQYF. CDR3 DNA sequence: TGTGCCAGCAGCTTAACTAGCGGGAATTACGAGCAGTACTTC.

The V and J genes are TRBV30 and TRBJ2-5; weak D call: TRBD1 (5 bases). Germline V gene data show CDR1 as GTSNPN and CDR2 as SVGIG (reference sequence). The length of the CDR3 is 11 residues. Trimming removed 2 bases at V and 7 bases at J, with 8 bases between. The CDR3 DNA follows: TGTGCCTGGAGTCCTCAGGGGACCCAGTACTTC. Its translation is CAWSPQGTQYF.

This clone qualifies as medium-sized. This sample also contains other DNA sequences that code for the same CDR3. This chain links TRBV9 with TRBJ2-2, with D unclear. Trimming took off 0 bases at V and 0 bases at J, with 3 bases between the two ends. The CDR3 is made up of 14 amino acids. Germline assignment: CDR1 SGDLS and CDR2 YYNGEE. DNA of the CDR3: TGTGCCAGCAGCGTAGGTCCGAACACCGGGGAGCTGTTTTTT. It encodes CASSVGPNTGELFF.

This clone showed up just once. This chain's CDR3 is CASSVGGTFVELFF. CDR3 nucleotides: TGTGCCAGCAGCGTAGGGGGGACGTTCGTGGAGCTGTTTTTT. The V call is TRBV9, the J call TRBJ2-2; D could derive from TRBD1 or TRBD2 (5 bases each). V was cut by 0 bases and J by 10 bases, with 13 bases left in between. Germline V gene data show CDR1 as SGDLS and CDR2 as YYNGEE. The CDR3 is 14 residues long. Complete variable domain (other parts from reference TRBV9 and TRBJ2-2): DSGVTQTPKHLITATGQRVTLRCSPRSGDLSVYWYQQSLDQGLQFLIQYYNGEERAKGNILERFSAQQFPDLHSELNLSSLELGDSALYFCASSVGGTFVELFFGEGSRLTVL.

The chain is built from TRBV7-2 and TRBJ2-3, with D perhaps TRBD1 (6 bases). V shed 5 bases and J shed 5 bases, with 11 bases lying between them. CDR1 and CDR2 (germline): SGHTA, FQGNSA. CDR3 length equals 13 residues. The DNA for the CDR3 is TGTGCCAGCAGCCTTGGGACATTAGATACGCAGTATTTT. Protein sequence: CASSLGTLDTQYF.

The chain recombines TRBV9 with TRBJ2-1; TRBD1 matches 7 bases. The CDR3 is 15 residues long. The V segment lost 4 bases and the J segment 4 bases; nucleotides outside the gene matches: 8. In germline, CDR1 is SGDLS, CDR2 YYNGEE. The CDR3 sequence: CASSLVGGSYNEQFF. As DNA, the CDR3 is TGTGCCAGCAGCCTAGTAGGGGGCAGTTACAATGAGCAGTTCTTC.

This chain uses TRBV25-1 with TRBJ1-1; the match to TRBD1 covers 7 bases. The germline gives CDR1 MGHDK, CDR2 SYGVNS. J was trimmed by 0 bases and V by 4 bases; bases with no gene match: 8. This CDR3 region has 16 residues. The CDR3 is CASSGFSGTVNTEAFF. The CDR3 DNA is TGTGCCAGCAGTGGCTTTAGCGGGACAGTGAACACTGAAGCTTTCTTT.

The chain uses TRBV5-8 and TRBJ1-1; 7 bases agree with TRBD1. V shed 0 bases and J 1 base; nucleotides not matched to a gene: 9. The length of the CDR3 is 17 residues. The germline gives CDR1 SGHTS, CDR2 YDEGEE. CDR3 loop: CASSLENWDSSNTEAFF. The CDR3 DNA sequence: TGTGCCAGCAGCTTGGAGAACTGGGACAGCTCGAACACTGAAGCTTTCTTT.

The V gene is TRBV27, the J gene TRBJ2-3, with a weak D call TRBD2 (5 bases). The CDR3 sequence is 14 residues long. Trimming removed 8 bases at V and 1 base at J, with 13 bases between. Germline V gives CDR1 MNHEY, CDR2 SMNVEV (reference sequence). The CDR3 loop reads CASRGPLGTDTQYF. The CDR3 DNA reads TGTGCCAGCCGAGGGCCCCTGGGCACAGATACGCAGTATTTT.

The CDR3: CSVEPWTVNTEAFF. CDR3 in DNA: TGCAGCGTTGAACCGTGGACGGTGAACACTGAAGCTTTCTTT. The V call is TRBV29-1, the J call TRBJ1-1; D is undetermined. The CDR3 totals 14 residues. The germline V gene has CDR1 SQVTM and CDR2 ANQGSEA. Deletions cut 2 bases from V and 0 bases from J, with 10 bases between.

J is TRBJ2-3 and V is TRBV11-3; D is possibly TRBD2 (5 bases). Trimming shortened V by 6 bases and J by 5 bases, and 12 bases separated the two germline ends. This CDR3 has 13 amino acids. Per germline, CDR1 SGHNT and CDR2 YENEEA. CDR3: CASSTGRLDTQYF. The CDR3 DNA sequence: TGTGCCAGCAGTACGGGAAGGTTAGATACGCAGTATTTT.

The gene calls are TRBV18 and TRBJ1-4, with unresolved D. With 3 bases removed from V and 6 bases from J, the gap between germline ends came to 11 bases. The CDR3 covers 14 residues. Germline V CDR1 and CDR2: KGHSH, LQKENI. CDR3 DNA: TGTGCCAGCTCACCGGGGAAGATCTATGAAAAACTGTTTTTT. Residues: CASSPGKIYEKLFF.

The rearrangement links TRBV28 to TRBJ2-3; possibly TRBD1 for D (6 bases). Trimming took off 5 bases at V and 5 bases at J, with 20 bases between the two ends. The CDR3 consists of 16 residues. CDR1 and CDR2 from the germline V gene are MDHEN and SYDVKM. For the CDR3, the DNA is TGTGCCAGCAGTCAAAGACAGGCCGTTTTAGGAGATACGCAGTATTTT. Amino acids: CASSQRQAVLGDTQYF.

V usage is TRBV9 and J usage is TRBJ2-3; D unresolved. Germline loops: CDR1 SGDLS, CDR2 YYNGEE. The CDR3 is 13 amino acids. The ends were cut back, 2 bases at V and 1 base at J, with 5 bases in the middle. The CDR3 sequence is CASSVSRTDTQYF. CDR3 nucleotide sequence: TGTGCCAGCAGCGTTTCTCGCACAGATACGCAGTATTTT.

J is TRBJ1-1 and V is TRBV7-9; the match to TRBD1 covers 9 bases. CDR1 is SEHNR and CDR2 is FQNEAQ in the germline V gene (reference sequence). The J segment lost 6 bases and the V segment lost 8 bases, leaving 10 bases of the junction unmatched. This CDR3 contains 14 residues. The CDR3, as DNA: TGTGCCAGCGTCCGGACAGGGGTCGTCGCTGAAGCTTTCTTT. Its translation: CASVRTGVVAEAFF.

V gene TRBV5-1 combines with J gene TRBJ1-2, with D perhaps matching TRBD1 (5 bases). The CDR3 spans 15 residues. Germline CDR1 SGHRS, CDR2 YFSETQ. V lost 0 bases, J lost 4 bases, and 13 bases lay in between. The CDR3: CASSLDRQLSYGYTF. The CDR3 DNA follows: TGCGCCAGCAGCTTGGATCGACAGCTGTCCTATGGCTACACCTTC. Variable domain in full (rest from reference TRBV5-1 and TRBJ1-2): KAGVTQTPRYLIKTRGQQVTLSCSPISGHRSVSWYQQTPGQGLQFLFEYFSETQRNKGNFPGRFSGRQFSNSRSEMNVSTLELGDSALYLCASSLDRQLSYGYTFGSGTRLTVV.

The count of this clone is one. V and J are TRBV6-5 and TRBJ1-2; 9 bases fit TRBD1. V was pared by 7 bases and J by 7 bases, with 10 bases of the junction left unmatched. The CDR3 runs 14 residues. Germline V gene lookup returns CDR1 MNHEY and CDR2 SVGAGI. CDR3 protein: CASNINRGQGGYTF. The CDR3 bases are TGTGCCAGCAATATAAACAGGGGGCAGGGTGGCTACACCTTC.

This chain uses TRBV7-9 with TRBJ1-1, with D maybe TRBD1 (5 bases). Germline lookup yields CDR1 SEHNR and CDR2 FQNEAQ (reference sequence). The V gene lost 5 bases and the J gene lost 6 bases, with 16 bases spanning the gap. The CDR3 is 14 amino acids. For the CDR3, the DNA is TGTGCCAGCAGCGCAAGCAGGGAAGTGGCTGAAGCTTTCTTT. Translated, it gives CASSASREVAEAFF.

The V call is TRBV7-2, the J call TRBJ2-1, with D maybe TRBD2 (6 bases). The germline V and J ends were trimmed by 5 bases and 6 bases, with 20 bases remaining between them. The CDR3 length is 16 residues. Germline-derived CDR1 and CDR2 are SGHTA and FQGNSA. The CDR3 bases are TGTGCCAGCAGCCCCCGGTGGGGGGACGGTCCCAATGAGCAGTTCTTC. It specifies CASSPRWGDGPNEQFF. Full variable domain (remainder filled in from reference TRBV7-2 and TRBJ2-1): GAGVSQSPSNKVTEKGKDVELRCDPISGHTALYWYRQSLGQGLEFLIYFQGNSAPDKSGLPSDRFSAERTGGSVSTLTIQRTQQEDSAVYLCASSPRWGDGPNEQFFGPGTRLTVL.

This chain links TRBV6-1 with TRBJ2-1; D call uncertain. V was cut by 6 bases and J by 8 bases, with 8 bases left in between. From germline, CDR1 is MNHNS and CDR2 SASEGT. The CDR3 is 11 residues long. DNA for the CDR3: TGTGCCAGCAGCTTATTAGATGAGCAGTTCTTC. Amino acid sequence: CASSLLDEQFF.

The chain links TRBV7-3 to TRBJ2-1; D is possibly TRBD2 (6 bases). This CDR3 region has 17 residues. Trimming shortened V by 3 bases and J by 7 bases, and 22 bases separated the two germline ends. Germline CDR1 and CDR2: SGHTA and FQGTGA. CDR3 sequence reads: CASSLNRGGARGNEQFF. As DNA, the CDR3 is TGTGCCAGCAGCTTGAACCGAGGAGGGGCTCGGGGGAATGAGCAGTTCTTC. Full variable domain (outside the CDR3, taken from reference TRBV7-3 and TRBJ2-1): GAGVSQTPSNKVTEKGKYVELRCDPISGHTALYWYRQSLGQGPEFLIYFQGTGAADDSGLPNDRFFAVRPEGSVSTLKIQRTERGDSAVYLCASSLNRGGARGNEQFFGPGTRLTVL.

The chain employs TRBV5-4 and TRBJ1-2; tentatively, D is TRBD1 (5 bases). Deletions cut 9 bases from V and 4 bases from J, with 19 bases between. CDR1 and CDR2 from the germline V gene are SGHNT and YYREEE (reference sequence). The CDR3 has 14 residues. CDR3 nucleotide sequence: TGTGCCACTCGAGTTACTCAGGGCCCCTATGGCTACACCTTC. Translation: CATRVTQGPYGYTF.

This chain connects TRBV5-4 to TRBJ2-4; no reliable D call. The CDR3 is 14 amino acids. CDR1 and CDR2 (germline): SGHNT, YYREEE (reference sequence). Trimming shortened V by 3 bases and J by 0 bases, and 7 bases separated the two germline ends. DNA of the CDR3: TGTGCCAGCAGCTCCGGCACAGCCAAAAACATTCAGTACTTC. Its protein is CASSSGTAKNIQYF.